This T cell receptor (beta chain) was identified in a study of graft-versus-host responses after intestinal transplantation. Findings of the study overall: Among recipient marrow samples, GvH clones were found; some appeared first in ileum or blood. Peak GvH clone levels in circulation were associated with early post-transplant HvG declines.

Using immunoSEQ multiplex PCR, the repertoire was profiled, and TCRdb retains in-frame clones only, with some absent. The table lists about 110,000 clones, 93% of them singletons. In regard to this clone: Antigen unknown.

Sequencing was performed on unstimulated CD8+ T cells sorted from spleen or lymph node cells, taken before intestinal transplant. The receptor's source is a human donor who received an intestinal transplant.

DNA for the CDR3: TGTGCCAGCAGCCCAGCCGGGACTAGCGGGAGGGGTGGGGAGACCCAGTACTTC. Residues: CASSPAGTSGRGGETQYF. The rearrangement links TRBV13 to TRBJ2-5, with 16 bases lining up with TRBD2. V shed 5 bases and J 5 bases; nucleotides not matched to a gene: 11. From germline, CDR1 is PRHDT and CDR2 FYEKMQ (reference sequence). This CDR3 spans 18 amino acids.